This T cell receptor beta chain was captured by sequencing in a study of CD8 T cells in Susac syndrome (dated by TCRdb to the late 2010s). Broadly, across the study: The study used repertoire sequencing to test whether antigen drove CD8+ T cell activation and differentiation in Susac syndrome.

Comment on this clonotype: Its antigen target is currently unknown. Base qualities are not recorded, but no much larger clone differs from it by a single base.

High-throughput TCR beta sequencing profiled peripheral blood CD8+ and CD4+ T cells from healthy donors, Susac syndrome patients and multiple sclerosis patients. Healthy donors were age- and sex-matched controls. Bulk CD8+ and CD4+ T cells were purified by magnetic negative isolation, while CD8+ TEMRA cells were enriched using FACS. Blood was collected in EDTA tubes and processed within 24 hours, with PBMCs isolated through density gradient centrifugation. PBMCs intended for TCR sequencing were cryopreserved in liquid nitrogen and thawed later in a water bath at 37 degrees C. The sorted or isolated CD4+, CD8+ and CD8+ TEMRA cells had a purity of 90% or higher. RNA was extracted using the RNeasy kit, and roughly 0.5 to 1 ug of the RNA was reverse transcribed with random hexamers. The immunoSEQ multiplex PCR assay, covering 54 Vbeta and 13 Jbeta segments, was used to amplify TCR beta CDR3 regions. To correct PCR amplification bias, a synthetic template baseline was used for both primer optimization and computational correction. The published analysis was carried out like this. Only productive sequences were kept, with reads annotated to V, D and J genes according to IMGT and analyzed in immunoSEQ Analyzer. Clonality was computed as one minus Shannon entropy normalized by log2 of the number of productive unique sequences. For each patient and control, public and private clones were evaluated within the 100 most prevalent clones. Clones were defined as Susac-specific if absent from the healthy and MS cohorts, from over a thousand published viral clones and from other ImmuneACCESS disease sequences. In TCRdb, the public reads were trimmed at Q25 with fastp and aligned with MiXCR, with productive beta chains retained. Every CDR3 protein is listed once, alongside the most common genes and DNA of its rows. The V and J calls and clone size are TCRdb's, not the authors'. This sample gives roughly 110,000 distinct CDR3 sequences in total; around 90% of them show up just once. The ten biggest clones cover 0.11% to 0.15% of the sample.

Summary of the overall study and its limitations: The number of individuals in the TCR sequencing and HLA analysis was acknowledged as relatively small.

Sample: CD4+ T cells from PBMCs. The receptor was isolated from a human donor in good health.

CDR3 sequence: CASSQLVGTEVYEQYF. The DNA reads as follows: TGCGCCAGCAGCCAGCTGGTTGGGACAGAAGTCTACGAGCAGTACTTC. The chain uses TRBV4-3 and TRBJ2-7; 7 bases in the middle match TRBD1. From the cysteine up to the phenylalanine, the CDR3 has a length of 16 residues. Just CDR3 DNA is preserved here, 48 bases in frame from base 1. Reading the germline V gene gives CDR1 LGHNA and CDR2 YSLEER. V trim: 3 bases; J trim: 3 bases; unmatched bases: 11.